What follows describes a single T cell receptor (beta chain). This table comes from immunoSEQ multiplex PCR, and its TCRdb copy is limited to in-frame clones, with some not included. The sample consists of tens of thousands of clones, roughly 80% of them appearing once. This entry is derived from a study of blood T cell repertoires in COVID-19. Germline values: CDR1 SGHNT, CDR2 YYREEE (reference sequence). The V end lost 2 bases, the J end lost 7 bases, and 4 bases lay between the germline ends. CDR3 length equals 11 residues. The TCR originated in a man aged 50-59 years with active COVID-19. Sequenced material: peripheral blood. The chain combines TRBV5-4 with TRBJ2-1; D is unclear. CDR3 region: CASSFLNEQFF. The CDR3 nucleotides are TGTGCCAGCAGCTTCTTAAATGAGCAGTTCTTC. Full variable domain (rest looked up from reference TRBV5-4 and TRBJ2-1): ETGVTQSPTHLIKTRGQQVTLRCSSQSGHNTVSWYQQALGQGPQFIFQYYREEENGRGNFPPRFSGLQFPNYSSELNVNALELDDSALYLCASSFLNEQFFGPGTRLTVL.